A selection of T cell receptor beta chains follows, all from one sample in a study of T cell repertoires in cytomegalovirus infection. MiXCR was run by TCRdb on the reads, yielding one entry per CDR3 protein. The sample includes about 270,000 distinct CDR3 sequences, less than 25% of them seen just once. These receptors' antigens are unknown. Sequencing was performed on cultured PBMCs, taken from culture after CMV antigen stimulation. The receptors derive from a human donor in good health (CMV status not recorded). Some clones in this sample may be carry-over from other donors' samples. The CDR3 runs from the conserved cysteine through the conserved F or W. A D gene is named only where the DNA matches it firmly. Only part of the rows carry a size: once, few, many, or a class if the clone is expanded.

d_call | cdr3_length | j_call | v_call | clone_size | cdr3_aa | cdr3_nt
TRBD1 | 14 | TRBJ2-1 | TRBV18 | - | CASSRTGGYHEQFF | TGTGCCAGCTCGCGGACAGGGGGGTATCATGAGCAGTTCTTC
- | 14 | TRBJ2-3 | TRBV12-3/TRBV12-4 | many | CASSFLPNTDTQYF | TGTGCCAGCAGTTTCTTGCCGAACACAGATACGCAGTATTTT
- | 14 | TRBJ2-1 | TRBV7-2 | many | CASSPVGGSSEQFF | TGTGCCAGCAGCCCGGTGGGGGGTTCGTCTGAGCAGTTCTTC
TRBD1 | 15 | TRBJ1-2 | TRBV27 | many | CASSLTGGKSYGYTF | TGTGCCAGCAGTTTGACAGGGGGCAAGTCCTATGGCTACACCTTC
- | 9 | TRBJ1-5 | TRBV29-1 | - | CSGDRFVRF | TGCAGCGGAGACAGGTTTGTGAGGTTT
TRBD1 | 22 | TRBJ1-1 | TRBV7-8 | many | CASSLHLTGTIQSSPLNTEAFF | TGTGCCAGCAGCTTACACTTGACAGGGACCATCCAGTCCTCCCCTCTGAACACTGAAGCTTTCTTT
- | 15 | TRBJ1-2 | TRBV27 | - | CASSLSPETNYGYTF | TGTGCCAGCAGTTTATCCCCCGAGACTAACTATGGCTACACCTTC
- | 14 | TRBJ2-3 | TRBV5-6 | few | CASSRDASTDTQYF | TGTGCCAGCAGCAGGGACGCCAGCACAGATACGCAGTATTTT
TRBD1 | 15 | TRBJ1-4 | TRBV12-3/TRBV12-4 | few | CASSGSRGTIEKLFF | TGTGCCAGCAGCGGAAGCAGGGGGACGATTGAAAAACTGTTTTTT
TRBD2 | 17 | TRBJ2-3 | TRBV7-4 | many | CASSLPRERGLTDTQYF | TGTGCCAGCAGCCTTCCGCGGGAGCGGGGTCTCACAGATACGCAGTATTTT
- | 16 | TRBJ1-5 | TRBV7-2 | few | CASSLIGGNSNQPQHF | TGTGCCAGCAGCTTAATTGGCGGGAATAGCAATCAGCCCCAGCATTTT
TRBD2 | 14 | TRBJ2-5 | TRBV19 | few | CASTLGTSGETQYF | TGTGCCAGTACCCTAGGGACTAGCGGAGAGACCCAGTACTTC
TRBD2 | 17 | TRBJ2-7 | TRBV6-2/TRBV6-3 | few | CASSNSLAGTSGREQYF | TGTGCCAGCAGTAACAGCCTCGCCGGGACTAGCGGGAGGGAGCAGTACTTC
- | 15 | TRBJ1-1 | TRBV27 | - | CASSLSGARSTEAFF | TGTGCCAGCAGTTTATCCGGGGCACGGAGCACTGAAGCTTTCTTT
- | 18 | TRBJ2-4 | TRBV28 | - | CASITRGTPNVAKNIQYF | TGTGCCAGCATCACCCGTGGCACGCCCAATGTAGCCAAAAACATTCAGTACTTC
TRBD2 | 15 | TRBJ2-1 | TRBV7-2 | few | CASSLFLAGANEQFF | TGTGCCAGCAGCTTGTTTCTAGCGGGGGCCAATGAGCAGTTCTTC
TRBD1 | 16 | TRBJ1-3 | TRBV5-6 | - | CASSDGTGTSGNTIYF | TGTGCCAGCAGCGACGGGACAGGGACCTCTGGAAACACCATATATTTT
- | 14 | TRBJ1-2 | TRBV12-3/TRBV12-4 | many | CASSYDRVNYGYTF | TGTGCCAGCAGTTATGATCGGGTTAACTATGGCTACACCTTC
- | 14 | TRBJ1-1 | TRBV29-1 | - | CSVEEPGEDTEAFF | TGCAGCGTTGAAGAACCAGGGGAAGACACTGAAGCTTTCTTT
- | 15 | TRBJ2-3 | TRBV20-1 | few | CSAWAVADSTDTQYF | TGCAGTGCTTGGGCGGTAGCGGATAGCACAGATACGCAGTATTTT
- | 13 | TRBJ1-1 | TRBV20-1 | - | CSGRGDRVTEAFF | TGCAGTGGTCGTGGGGATCGGGTCACTGAAGCTTTCTTT
- | 14 | TRBJ2-5 | TRBV7-9 | - | CASSQDSAQETQYF | TGTGCCAGCAGCCAAGACAGCGCTCAAGAGACCCAGTACTTC
TRBD1 | 15 | TRBJ1-3 | TRBV7-6 | - | CASSLAGQGLNTIYF | TGTGCCAGCAGCTTAGCAGGACAGGGTTTAAACACCATATATTTT
- | 15 | TRBJ1-1 | TRBV7-9 | few | CASSFYSKGNTEAFF | TGTGCCAGCAGCTTTTATTCGAAGGGGAACACTGAAGCTTTCTTT
- | 17 | TRBJ2-2 | TRBV14 | - | CASSQDYTSNTPGELFF | TGTGCCAGCAGCCAAGACTACACCAGTAATACCCCCGGGGAGCTGTTTTTT
- | 13 | TRBJ2-7 | TRBV12-3/TRBV12-4 | - | CASSSTIAHEQYF | TGTGCCAGCAGCTCGACTATTGCCCACGAGCAGTACTTC